The rows below give T cell receptor beta chains drawn from one sample of a study of vaccination and CD4 T cells after COVID-19. TCRdb ran MiXCR on the PCR reads and lists one entry per CDR3 protein. The sample contains about 14,000 distinct CDR3 sequences, about half of which appear only once. No antigens are known for them. Specimen: CD4+ T cells from blood, cultured in vitro, collected before SARS-CoV-2 vaccination. These receptor sequences come from a human donor who had recovered from COVID-19. The conserved cysteine and the conserved F or W are not part of the CDR3 here.

v_call	cdr3_length	j_call	cdr3_aa
TRBV6-2/TRBV6-3	14	TRBJ1-6	ASSRDPSSYNSPLH
TRBV6-4	13	TRBJ2-1	ASSLEVAGRNEQF
TRBV30	9	TRBJ1-1	AWSLANEAF
TRBV20-1	13	TRBJ2-7	SARDMGQGVDEQY
TRBV6-1	13	TRBJ1-2	ASSLRDPANYGYT
TRBV19	11	TRBJ1-2	ASSVDWGYGYT
TRBV19	11	TRBJ1-1	ASSIGGGTEAF
TRBV11-3	13	TRBJ2-5	ASSPRSSGAETQY
TRBV7-2	12	TRBJ2-7	ASSHAGGIHEQY
TRBV7-8	10	TRBJ1-1	ASSFRNAGAF
TRBV6-1	14	TRBJ1-5	ASGILGQGSDQPQH
TRBV7-9	9	TRBJ2-1	ASSLEIEQF
TRBV19	12	TRBJ1-6	ASEKLGPNSPLH
TRBV20-1	14	TRBJ2-5	SASHTSGGIQETQY
TRBV6-1	13	TRBJ1-2	ASSSLDRGPYGYT
TRBV29-1	9	TRBJ1-6	SVGDNSPLH
TRBV12-3/TRBV12-4	10	TRBJ2-5	ASSLSGETQY
TRBV6-1	12	TRBJ2-1	ASSGANRETSQF
TRBV4-1	13	TRBJ1-1	ASSQDRGMNTEAF
TRBV19	12	TRBJ1-5	ASSRSQGYQPQH
TRBV6-1	12	TRBJ1-5	ASSLGQGHQPQH
TRBV14	12	TRBJ1-2	ASSQQGWGFGYT
TRBV7-4	10	TRBJ1-1	ASSLGSSEAF
TRBV20-1	11	TRBJ2-5	SASVQAEETQY
TRBV6-1	13	TRBJ1-1	ASSGARGLYTEAF
TRBV2	12	TRBJ1-2	ASSELGQGYGYT
TRBV19	13	TRBJ1-5	ASSIDQRQYQPQH
TRBV2	10	TRBJ1-6	ASSDGVSPLH
TRBV6-5	13	TRBJ1-2	ASSYSKTSNYGYT
TRBV2	11	TRBJ2-2	ASRGTTTGELF
TRBV20-1	11	TRBJ2-5	SASEPNQETQY
TRBV28	10	TRBJ1-1	ASSTLSTEAF
TRBV21-1	11	TRBJ2-7	ASIQGRSYEQY
TRBV19	13	TRBJ2-7	ASSTNAPGGFEQY
TRBV6-1	12	TRBJ1-2	ASSRGTGNYGYT
TRBV9	12	TRBJ2-7	ANSVGQGAYEQY
TRBV29-1	10	TRBJ1-1	SVAHMNTEAF
TRBV25-1	11	TRBJ2-5	ATKLTGGQTQY
TRBV30	9	TRBJ2-3	ACGGTDTQY
TRBV2	8	TRBJ2-2	ASSRRELF
TRBV28	10	TRBJ1-2	ASSRNRGGYT
TRBV4-3	13	TRBJ2-5	ASSQDLAVVETQY
TRBV7-6	16	TRBJ2-1	ASSLDFFRESGGNEQF
TRBV20-1	14	TRBJ2-3	SARDDGRPATDTQY
TRBV28	14	TRBJ1-4	ASSPTDGRSREKLF
TRBV27	14	TRBJ2-1	ASSSILAGSYNEQF
TRBV4-1	13	TRBJ2-1	ASSPEGRPGSEQF
TRBV6-1	12	TRBJ2-7	ASRPSGDSYEQY
TRBV20-1	9	TRBJ2-5	SALDRETQY
TRBV7-2	13	TRBJ2-5	ASSGRDREDKTQY
TRBV2	11	TRBJ1-1	ASNLRANTEAF
TRBV20-1	13	TRBJ1-5	SARRAFDSNQPQH